This is a list of T cell receptor beta chains from one sample in a study of T cells in tuberculosis. Assay used: immunoSEQ multiplex PCR; TCRdb lists only in-frame clones, some missing. The sample lists about 30,000 clones; just under 97% were seen once. The source material was PBMCs. Receptor source: a donor aged 10-30 years with latent tuberculosis or without tuberculosis infection. Both conserved end residues are part of each CDR3.

V gene	J gene	CDR3 protein
TRBV5-1	TRBJ2-7	CASRSRTSGNREQYF
TRBV5-4	TRBJ2-1	CASSMGLAVAGNEQFF
TRBV7-6	TRBJ1-1	CASSFGTGNTEAFF
TRBV10-3	TRBJ1-5	CAISDNSNQPQHF
TRBV4-1	TRBJ2-3	CASSQEIASDTQYF
TRBV9	TRBJ2-1	CASTPGGVDEQFF
TRBV7-2	TRBJ2-7	CASGAFSYEQYF
TRBV29-1	TRBJ1-2	CSVEKSSNYGYTF
TRBV18	TRBJ1-5	CASSPISGLRNQPQHF
TRBV2	TRBJ1-5	CASTQDSNQPQHF
TRBV27	TRBJ2-1	CASSLVTSGRGNNEQFF
TRBV27	TRBJ1-1	CASSSPSYRGGTEAFF
TRBV7-2	TRBJ1-1	CASSNRQANTEAFF
TRBV19	TRBJ1-2	CASSPRDSAGYTF
TRBV9	TRBJ1-2	CASSVLQGRGYTF
TRBV29-1	TRBJ2-3	CSVGQGETTDTQYF
TRBV7-9	TRBJ2-5	CASSRKGLAVQETQYF
TRBV7-6	TRBJ2-7	CASSSGTGGQYF
TRBV2	TRBJ2-7	CASSVTGEQYF
TRBV6-5	TRBJ1-2	CASSYSGQGIGYTF
TRBV15	TRBJ2-5	CATSADRGQETQYF
TRBV9	TRBJ2-1	CASSVQTGSNEQFF
TRBV27	TRBJ2-1	CASTPWASGRRDNEQFF
TRBV5-1	TRBJ2-5	CASSTGTSGTHGWQETQYF
TRBV5-1	TRBJ1-2	CASSLAGQGEGYTF
TRBV25-1	TRBJ1-6	CASSEYYGGHNSPLHF
TRBV10-2	TRBJ1-2	CASSEDRGGGYTF
TRBV18	TRBJ2-1	CASTSLAGGRNEQFF
TRBV4-1	TRBJ2-1	CASSHPGGGEQFF
TRBV7-9	TRBJ2-5	CASSLASGQRQETQYF
TRBV7-2	TRBJ1-1	CASSLKKGIMEAFF
TRBV19	TRBJ2-7	CASTEGETYEQYF
TRBV5-4	TRBJ1-1	CASSWGGADTEAFF
TRBV12-5	TRBJ1-2	CASGEMQGKTYGYTF
TRBV2	TRBJ1-4	CASSFKRQGSEKLFF
TRBV18	TRBJ2-7	CASSRGAGEVYEQYF
TRBV27	TRBJ1-2	CASSKGQWYGYTF
TRBV19	TRBJ1-3	CASSTSAGSGNTIYF
TRBV7-9	TRBJ1-2	CASSYGTGHYGYTF
TRBV27	TRBJ1-2	CASSLAQGISYGYTF
TRBV6-5	TRBJ1-4	CASSDTGGAREKLFF
TRBV10-3	TRBJ1-3	CAIKGTGSGNTIYF
TRBV5-4	TRBJ1-2	CASSPGGNYGYTF
TRBV6-5	TRBJ2-1	CASSYRDLGGEQFF
TRBV27	TRBJ1-2	CASSYRGRTNYGYTF
TRBV4-3	TRBJ1-6	CASSQAGRVGSPLHF
TRBV9	TRBJ2-5	CASSERGGYQETQYF
TRBV6-5	TRBJ1-2	CASRRTGADYGYTF